Listed below are T cell receptor beta chains from one sample, sequenced in a study of T cells in localized non-small cell lung cancer. The repertoire was sequenced with immunoSEQ multiplex PCR; TCRdb's copy has only in-frame clones and lacks some. The top ten clones hold 7.3% of a sample with roughly 40,000 clones, under 90% of them seen once. Sequenced here: peripheral blood mononuclear cells, sampled before any cancer treatment. Receptor source: a male donor older than 55 with stage II lung adenocarcinoma. The CDR3 runs from the conserved cysteine through the conserved F or W. D genes are given only for firm matches. The size entry is marked missing in some rows and otherwise reads once, few, many or a size class.

TRBV30	TRBD1	once	TRBJ1-2	TGTGCCTGGAATCCGGACAGGGGGTTCTATGGCTACACCTTC	CAWNPDRGFYGYTF
TRBV10-3	-	few	TRBJ2-2	TGTGCCATCAGTGTATCCGCTAGCACCGGGGAGCTGTTTTTT	CAISVSASTGELFF
TRBV19	TRBD2	-	TRBJ2-1	TGTGCCAGTAGTATAACGGGACTAGCAGTCGATGAGCAGTTCTTC	CASSITGLAVDEQFF
TRBV19	TRBD1	few	TRBJ1-3	TGTGCCAGTATGGACAGGGGATGGAGAAACACCATATATTTT	CASMDRGWRNTIYF
TRBV30	-	-	TRBJ2-7	TGTGCCTGGAGTGACAGCTCCTACGAGCAGTACTTC	CAWSDSSYEQYF
TRBV19	-	-	TRBJ1-5	TGTGCCAGTAGTATTAGCGGTGGTAAGCCCCAGCATTTT	CASSISGGKPQHF
TRBV29-1	TRBD1	-	TRBJ2-1	TGCAGCGCCAGTAGACAGGGGGGGGCTGAGCAGTTCTTC	CSASRQGGAEQFF
TRBV6-1	-	-	TRBJ1-5	TGTGCCAGCGCTACGGACGGATTTTATCAGCCCCAGCATTTT	CASATDGFYQPQHF
TRBV18	-	-	TRBJ2-7	TGTGCCAGCTCGCTCCATTCGGAGGGTCAGGGCGAGCAGTACTTC	CASSLHSEGQGEQYF
TRBV12-5	-	-	TRBJ1-1	TGTGCTAGTGGTTTGTCACGGGACGCCAAAGTGGCTGAAGCTTTCTTC	CASGLSRDAKVAEAFF
TRBV7-8	-	-	TRBJ1-1	TGTGCCAGCAGCTTCCGGGAAGGCTGGTCTGAAGCTTTCTTT	CASSFREGWSEAFF
TRBV7-9	TRBD1	-	TRBJ2-7	TGTGCCAGCAACCTACAGGGGGCCAACGAGCAGTACTTC	CASNLQGANEQYF
TRBV5-1	-	-	TRBJ1-1	TGCGCCAGCAGCCCCCGGGGTTCCCCGGGTTCGATGACTGAAGCTTTCTTT	CASSPRGSPGSMTEAFF
TRBV7-2	TRBD2	-	TRBJ2-7	TGTGCCAGCAGTCGCCAAAGGGCTAGCGGGAGTGACGAGCAGTACTTC	CASSRQRASGSDEQYF
TRBV5-6	-	-	TRBJ1-2	TGTGCCAGCAGACCCGAGGGGAAGCGGAACTATGGCTACACCTTC	CASRPEGKRNYGYTF
TRBV7-9	-	-	TRBJ2-3	TGTGCCAGCAGTTTAGTCGGGGCGGGAAGGACAGATACGCAGTATTTT	CASSLVGAGRTDTQYF
TRBV18	-	-	TRBJ2-5	TGTGCCAGCTCACCCCACGGGGAGACCCAGTACTTC	CASSPHGETQYF
TRBV6-1	-	-	TRBJ1-1	TGTGCCAGCAGGGTGGGGCAGGGGAAAGCTTTCTTT	CASRVGQGKAFF
TRBV5-4	-	-	TRBJ2-2	TGTGCCAGCAGCTTAGGAGCGTCCGGGGAGCTGTTTTTT	CASSLGASGELFF
TRBV4-3	-	-	TRBJ2-1	TGCGCCAGCAGCTGGACGCGGTACTCCTACAATGAGCAGTTCTTC	CASSWTRYSYNEQFF
TRBV6-4	-	-	TRBJ2-7	TGTGCCAGCAGTGGCCCCTCGACCTACGAGCAGTACTTC	CASSGPSTYEQYF
TRBV28	-	-	TRBJ1-2	TGTGCCAGCAGTTTAGTTAGGACAGACTATGGCTACACCTTC	CASSLVRTDYGYTF
TRBV15	-	-	TRBJ1-3	TGTGCCACCGTCGCGTCTGGAAACACCATATATTTT	CATVASGNTIYF
TRBV4-1	TRBD1	-	TRBJ2-5	TGCGCCAGCAGCCAGGGACAGGGGTTCCAAGAGACCCAGTACTTC	CASSQGQGFQETQYF
TRBV7-9	-	-	TRBJ2-7	TGTGCCAGCAGCGCTTCCGGGACTCCACCAGAGCAGTACTTC	CASSASGTPPEQYF
TRBV5-8	-	-	TRBJ1-5	TGTGCCAGCAGCTCGATCGGTTGGAATCAGCCCCAGCATTTT	CASSSIGWNQPQHF
TRBV2	TRBD2	-	TRBJ2-3	TGTGCCAGCAGTTGGACTAGCGGGAAGGAAGATACGCAGTATTTT	CASSWTSGKEDTQYF
TRBV5-1	-	once	TRBJ2-7	TGCGCCAGCAGCTTGGGGGATCTCAGGCAGCAGTACTTC	CASSLGDLRQQYF
TRBV28	TRBD2	-	TRBJ2-4	TGTGCCAGCAGTGGACTAGCGGGCGCAGAGGGGACCAAAAACATTCAGTACTTC	CASSGLAGAEGTKNIQYF
TRBV19	TRBD1	-	TRBJ2-2	TGTGCCAGTAGGGACAGGGGGCATGTCGGGGAGCTGTTTTTT	CASRDRGHVGELFF
TRBV30	-	few	TRBJ2-6	TGTGCCTGGAGTCCTGGGACCTCTGGGGCCAACGTCCTGACTTTC	CAWSPGTSGANVLTF
TRBV27	TRBD2	-	TRBJ2-1	TGTGCCAGCAGTACCCGGCGGGAGGGCCGCAATGAGCAGTTCTTC	CASSTRREGRNEQFF
TRBV19	-	-	TRBJ1-2	TGTGCCAGTAGAACTCTCGACAGCTCTAACTATGGCTACACCTTC	CASRTLDSSNYGYTF
TRBV6-6	-	-	TRBJ1-1	TGTGCCAGCAGTTCCTTGGGGGGCCGGACTGAAGCTTTCTTT	CASSSLGGRTEAFF
TRBV7-9	TRBD2	-	TRBJ2-2	TGTGCCAGCAGCTTAGATTTAGCGGGAGACATGAACACCGGGGAGCTGTTTTTT	CASSLDLAGDMNTGELFF
TRBV2	TRBD2	-	TRBJ2-3	TGTGCCAGCAGTGAACCCCGAGCGGGGCAGGGCACAGATACGCAGTATTTT	CASSEPRAGQGTDTQYF
TRBV19	-	medium-sized	TRBJ1-4	TGTGCCACCTCCCAGGCCTGGAGCAATGAAAAACTGTTTTTT	CATSQAWSNEKLFF
TRBV9	-	-	TRBJ2-7	TGTGCCAGCAGCGTAACCGGGTCACCCTACGAGCAGTACTTC	CASSVTGSPYEQYF
TRBV18	-	-	TRBJ1-2	TGTGCCAGCTCACCGTCGGCTTCGAATGGCTACACCTTC	CASSPSASNGYTF
TRBV27	-	-	TRBJ1-1	TGTGCCAGCAGTTTAAGGAACACTGAAGCTTTCTTT	CASSLRNTEAFF